This entry lists 16 T cell receptor beta chains sequenced from one sample in a study of blood T cell repertoires in COVID-19. Assay used: immunoSEQ multiplex PCR; TCRdb lists only in-frame clones, some missing. The table lists some 220,000 clones, approximately 80% of them singletons. The source material was peripheral blood. The receptor set was obtained from a man aged 45-60 years with active or convalescent COVID-19.

A few counts support this clone. J is TRBJ2-7 and V is TRBV10-2; D perhaps matches TRBD2 (5 bases). The CDR3 has 13 amino acids. Germline V gives CDR1 WSHSY, CDR2 SAAADI. With 8 bases removed from V and 5 bases from J, the gap between germline ends came to 16 bases. The CDR3 is CASGSHRGNEQYV. The CDR3, as DNA: TGCGCCAGCGGGTCCCACCGAGGGAACGAGCAGTACGTC.

V gene TRBV18 combines with J gene TRBJ1-3, with unresolved D. The CDR3 consists of 16 residues. Trimming took off 3 bases at V and 0 bases at J, with 12 bases between the two ends. CDR1 is KGHSH, CDR2 LQKENI, per germline. CDR3 sequence: CASSPTWENSGNTIYF. The CDR3 region has the DNA TGTGCCAGCTCACCTACCTGGGAGAACTCTGGAAACACCATATATTTT.

This chain joins TRBV7-3 and TRBJ1-1; TRBD1 agrees at 7 bases. This CDR3 spans 15 amino acids. Germline V gives CDR1 SGHTA, CDR2 FQGTGA. V trimming: 5 bases; J trimming: 2 bases; junction bases outside the gene matches: 8. The CDR3 is CASSLYGQANTEAFF. CDR3 sequence (DNA): TGTGCCAGCAGCCTATACGGACAGGCTAACACTGAAGCTTTCTTT. Full variable domain (missing parts from reference TRBV7-3 and TRBJ1-1): GAGVSQTPSNKVTEKGKYVELRCDPISGHTALYWYRQSLGQGPEFLIYFQGTGAADDSGLPNDRFFAVRPEGSVSTLKIQRTERGDSAVYLCASSLYGQANTEAFFGQGTRLTVV.

The gene calls are TRBV4-3 and TRBJ2-3; 8 positions agree with TRBD1. Germline-derived CDR1 and CDR2 are LGHNA and YSLEER. This CDR3 has 16 amino acids. The V and J ends lost 0 bases and 3 bases, in that order; junction bases with no gene match: 5. CDR3 DNA: TGCGCCAGCAGCCAAGACAGGGGGCTTGCAACAGATACGCAGTATTTT. Translation: CASSQDRGLATDTQYF.

The gene calls are TRBV28 and TRBJ1-1; D may be TRBD1 (6 bases). CDR3 length equals 15 residues. The V end was cut by 5 bases, the J end by 3 bases, with 16 bases between. Germline V gene data show CDR1 as MDHEN and CDR2 as SYDVKM. CDR3 coding DNA: TGTGCCAGCAGTCCACTCGGCTGGACAGACACTGAAGCTTTCTTT. Translating it yields CASSPLGWTDTEAFF.

The rearrangement joins TRBV3-1 (or the pseudogene TRBV3-2) to TRBJ2-5, with 10 bases fitting TRBD2. CDR1 is LGHDT, CDR2 YNNKEL, per germline (reference sequence). Losses at the gene ends were 1 base for V and 5 bases for J; bases not matched to a gene: 7. The CDR3 spans 16 residues. CDR3 sequence (DNA): TGTGCCAGCAGCCAAGCCAGCGGGGGGGCCTCGGAGACCCAGTACTTC. This codes for CASSQASGGASETQYF.

In this sample, this clone turned up a few times. V is TRBV16 and J is TRBJ1-5, with D hard to call. Deletions cut 2 bases from V and 3 bases from J, with 8 bases between. Germline values: CDR1 KGHSY, CDR2 FQNENV. The CDR3 is 14 amino acids. CDR3 region: CASSQTQVNQPQHF. For the CDR3, the DNA is TGTGCCAGCAGCCAAACACAAGTCAATCAGCCCCAGCATTTT.

The chain employs TRBV6-5 and TRBJ2-1, with 10 nucleotides matching TRBD1. Germline V gene sequence: CDR1 MNHEY, CDR2 SVGAGI. This CDR3 comprises 14 residues. J was trimmed by 7 bases and V by 5 bases; bases with no gene match: 5. The CDR3 DNA follows: TGTGCCAGCAGTCGGACAGGGGGTAGTAATGAGCAGTTCTTC. This sequence encodes CASSRTGGSNEQFF.

The chain recombines TRBV10-3 with TRBJ1-5; D gene unclear. Trimming removed 0 bases at V and 7 bases at J, with 10 bases between. This CDR3 region has 14 residues. The germline V gene encodes CDR1 ENHRY and CDR2 SYGVKD. CDR3 bases: TGTGCCATCAGTGAGTCTGTAGGGAGCCAGCCCCAGCATTTT. Residues: CAISESVGSQPQHF.

The chain joins TRBV18 to TRBJ1-2; 7 bases are shared with TRBD1. CDR3 length: 17 amino acids. The J segment lost 4 bases and the V segment lost 2 bases, leaving 13 bases of the junction unmatched. CDR1 and CDR2 from the germline V gene are KGHSH and LQKENI. The DNA for the CDR3 is TGTGCCAGCTCACCAGGAACAGGGGTGGTTTGGAGCTATGGCTACACCTTC. Translating gives CASSPGTGVVWSYGYTF.

The chain carries TRBV23-1 and TRBJ2-1; 9 bases match TRBD1. TRBV23-1 is noted as an ORF with a role that remains uncertain. V shed 3 bases, J shed 7 bases, and the junction held 4 bases outside the gene matches. The CDR3 contains 14 residues. The CDR3 bases are TGCGCCAGCAGTCAGTGGGACAGGGTTAATGAGCAGTTCTTC. This gives the protein CASSQWDRVNEQFF.

The rearrangement uses TRBV6-5 and TRBJ2-7, with TRBD1 identical over 8 bases. This CDR3 region has 11 residues. The germline CDR1 and CDR2 sequences are MNHEY and SVGAGI. After removal of 7 bases from V and 5 bases from J, the junction contained 1 base not matched to a gene. CDR3 DNA: TGTGCCAGCAACAGGGGGGACGAGCAGTACTTC. Residues: CASNRGDEQYF.

The chain uses TRBV20-1 and TRBJ2-7; no reliable D call. Germline lookup yields CDR1 DFQATT and CDR2 SNEGSKA (reference sequence). The CDR3 has 11 amino acids. Trimming pared 3 bases from V and 3 bases from J, leaving 6 bases between. The chain's CDR3 is CSASNSYEQYV. DNA of the CDR3: TGCAGTGCTAGTAACAGCTACGAGCAGTACGTC.

The rearrangement links TRBV15 to TRBJ2-1; 9 bases map to TRBD2. Trimming at V came to 4 bases and at J to 1 base, leaving 2 bases not matched to a gene. Germline-derived CDR1 and CDR2 are LNHNV and YYDKDF (reference sequence). This CDR3 is 15 amino acids long. CDR3 nucleotide sequence: TGTGCCACCAGCATGGCGGGAGGGTCCTACAATGAGCAGTTCTTC. This translates into CATSMAGGSYNEQFF.

V usage is TRBV13 and J usage is TRBJ2-1; D unclear. Per the germline V gene, CDR1 is PRHDT and CDR2 is FYEKMQ (reference sequence). The CDR3 consists of 13 residues. V was trimmed by 5 bases and J by 10 bases, leaving 15 bases between them. CDR3 region: CASSLHPGEEQFF. The CDR3 DNA reads TGTGCCAGCAGCCTCCACCCCGGTGAGGAGCAGTTCTTC.

In nucleotides, the CDR3 is TGTGCCAGCAGCTTGCAGGACAGGGGAGCTTTCTTT. It is translated as CASSLQDRGAFF. The rearrangement joins TRBV7-9 to TRBJ1-1, with 9 positions matching TRBD1. CDR1 and CDR2 (germline): SEHNR, FQNEAQ (reference sequence). V lost 3 bases and J lost 10; bases outside the gene matches: 3. The CDR3 consists of 12 residues.